One and the same sample provided the 21 T cell receptor beta chains below, sequenced in a study of technical replicates of blood from a few donors. Method: immunoSEQ multiplex PCR; TCRdb's copy keeps in-frame clones and lacks some. This sample yields around 79,000 clones, of which about 93% are seen a single time; around 0.42% belongs to the top ten. The sequenced sample consisted of T cells isolated from PBMCs. The source of these receptors is a human donor in good health.

The J gene is TRBJ2-7, the V gene TRBV6-5; 8 positions match TRBD1. This CDR3 spans 14 amino acids. V shed 0 bases, J shed 7 bases, and the junction held 5 bases outside the gene matches. CDR1 is MNHEY, CDR2 SVGAGI, per germline. The CDR3: CASSYSDREVEQYF. CDR3 DNA: TGTGCCAGCAGTTACTCGGACAGGGAGGTTGAGCAGTACTTC.

In nucleotides, the CDR3 is TGCGCCAGCAGCTTTGGGGGCGATGAGCAGTTCTTC. Protein product: CASSFGGDEQFF. This chain connects TRBV5-1 to TRBJ2-1, with D possibly TRBD1 on 6 matching bases. Germline assignment: CDR1 SGHRS and CDR2 YFSETQ. Deletions cut 2 bases from V and 8 bases from J, with 8 bases between. CDR3 length: 12 residues.

This sequence joins TRBV5-1 and TRBJ2-5, with 10 bases lining up with TRBD2. The CDR3 loop spans 15 amino acids. The trim removed 3 bases at V and 3 bases at J, leaving 5 bases unmatched. The germline gives CDR1 SGHRS, CDR2 YFSETQ. Written as DNA, the CDR3 is TGCGCCAGCAGCTCATTACTAGCGGGGAAAGAGACCCAGTACTTC. Translating it yields CASSSLLAGKETQYF.

The J gene is TRBJ2-7, the V gene TRBV5-8; 9 positions agree with TRBD1. Germline trimming cut 2 bases from V and 5 bases from J; bases unmatched to any gene: 5. The CDR3 runs 14 residues. Looked up from germline, CDR1 is SGHTS and CDR2 is YDEGEE. For the CDR3, the DNA is TGTGCCAGCAGCTTTGGACAGGGGATGGACGAGCAGTACTTC. Translated: CASSFGQGMDEQYF.

The chain joins TRBV19 to TRBJ2-2; 7 nucleotides match TRBD1. Germline V CDR1 and CDR2: LNHDA, SQIVND (reference sequence). This CDR3 is 15 amino acids long. J lost 5 bases, V lost 6 bases, and 9 bases had no gene match. The CDR3 DNA follows: TGTGCCAGTAGGCTCCGACAGGGAATAACCGGGGAGCTGTTTTTT. This sequence encodes CASRLRQGITGELFF.

The chain combines TRBV6-6 with TRBJ1-1; D is uncertain. There are 11 residues in the CDR3. Germline CDR1 and CDR2: MNHNY and SVGAGI (reference sequence). CDR3 coding DNA: TGTGCGACACAGAGGAACACTGAAGCTTTCTTT. This codes for CATQRNTEAFF.

This chain links TRBV7-9 with TRBJ2-5; D not certain. Germline-derived CDR1 and CDR2 are SEHNR and FQNEAQ (reference sequence). The CDR3 sequence is 14 residues long. V lost 5 bases, J lost 1 base, and 11 bases lay in between. DNA for the CDR3: TGTGCCAGCAGCCGAAGCGACCGCCAAGAGACCCAGTACTTC. It is translated as CASSRSDRQETQYF.

The V and J genes are TRBV30 and TRBJ2-6, with D uncertain. This CDR3 has 11 amino acids. V lost 7 bases and J 4 bases, leaving 5 bases between the germline ends. Germline assignment: CDR1 GTSNPN and CDR2 SVGIG (reference sequence). Written as DNA, the CDR3 is TGTGCCTCCTCCGGGGCCAACGTCCTGACTTTC. Translating gives CASSGANVLTF.

V gene TRBV30 combines with J gene TRBJ2-7, with D perhaps TRBD1 (6 bases). Germline V gene data show CDR1 as GTSNPN and CDR2 as SVGIG (reference sequence). This CDR3 has 14 residues. Trimming left V 1 base short and J 4 bases short, with 14 bases between. As DNA, the CDR3 is TGTGCCTGGAGTGCCGCGAACAGGGTGTACGAGCAGTACTTC. It codes for CAWSAANRVYEQYF.

The chain has TRBV5-1 and TRBJ2-6; the D is unclear. Trimming left V 0 bases short and J 0 bases short, with 4 bases between. Germline V gene sequence: CDR1 SGHRS, CDR2 YFSETQ. The CDR3 extends over 15 amino acids. Written as DNA, the CDR3 is TGCGCCAGCAGCTTGGACTTCTCTGGGGCCAACGTCCTGACTTTC. This sequence encodes CASSLDFSGANVLTF. The entire variable domain, with the rest obtained from reference TRBV5-1 and TRBJ2-6, is as follows: KAGVTQTPRYLIKTRGQQVTLSCSPISGHRSVSWYQQTPGQGLQFLFEYFSETQRNKGNFPGRFSGRQFSNSRSEMNVSTLELGDSALYLCASSLDFSGANVLTFGAGSRLTVL.

The chain combines TRBV6-5 with TRBJ1-1; D possibly corresponds to TRBD1 (6 bases). V was clipped by 4 bases and J by 7 bases, with 16 bases between them. Looked up from germline, CDR1 is MNHEY and CDR2 is SVGAGI. This CDR3 is 14 amino acids long. The CDR3 DNA reads as TGTGCCAGCAGTTCCAACGGGGGGGCAATTGAAGCTTTCTTT. Its translation is CASSSNGGAIEAFF.

The V gene is TRBV28, the J gene TRBJ2-7, with 7 bases matching TRBD2. V was pared by 8 bases and J by 0 bases, with 1 base of the junction left unmatched. The length of the CDR3 is 12 residues. Per the germline V gene, CDR1 is MDHEN and CDR2 is SYDVKM. CDR3 residues: CASASGSYEQYF. CDR3 DNA: TGTGCCAGCGCTAGCGGCTCCTACGAGCAGTACTTC. Using reference TRBV28 and TRBJ2-7 for the parts outside the CDR3, the full variable domain is DVKVTQSSRYLVKRTGEKVFLECVQDMDHENMFWYRQDPGLGLRLIYFSYDVKMKEKGDIPEGYSVSREKKERFSLILESASTNQTSMYLCASASGSYEQYFGPGTRLTVT.

The rearrangement uses TRBV2 and TRBJ2-7; TRBD2 aligns across 8 bases. The CDR3 is 12 residues long. Germline assignment: CDR1 SNHLY and CDR2 FYNNEI. The junction had 4 bases not matched to a gene; V was cut back by 7 bases and J by 5 bases. CDR3 in DNA: TGTGCCAGCATGGAACTAGCGGACGAGCAGTACTTC. It codes for CASMELADEQYF.

The chain combines TRBV25-1 with TRBJ1-3, with TRBD1 identical over 8 bases. CDR1 is MGHDK, CDR2 SYGVNS, per germline. V was clipped by 7 bases and J by 0 bases; unmatched bases: 14. CDR3 length: 18 amino acids. Here the CDR3 DNA reads TGTGCCAGCATGGGTGGGACAGGTATACTCAGCTCTGGAAACACCATATATTTT. Protein sequence: CASMGGTGILSSGNTIYF.

V and J are TRBV11-2 and TRBJ2-3; tentatively, D is TRBD1 (6 bases). Trimming left V 6 bases short and J 3 bases short, with 10 bases between. CDR1 is SGHAT, CDR2 FQNNGV, per germline. The CDR3 has 13 residues. CDR3 sequence reads: CASRIQGTDTQYF. The CDR3 bases are TGTGCCAGCAGGATACAGGGAACAGATACGCAGTATTTT. The full variable domain, rest sourced from reference TRBV11-2 and TRBJ2-3, is EAGVAQSPRYKIIEKRQSVAFWCNPISGHATLYWYQQILGQGPKLLIQFQNNGVVDDSQLPKDRFSAERLKGVDSTLKIQPAKLEDSAVYLCASRIQGTDTQYFGPGTRLTVL.

V gene TRBV6-5 combines with J gene TRBJ2-1, with a tentative D call TRBD2 (6 bases). CDR1 and CDR2 from the germline V gene are MNHEY and SVGAGI. Trimming left V 6 bases short and J 3 bases short, with 15 bases between. The CDR3 loop spans 15 amino acids. The CDR3 DNA sequence: TGTGCCAGCAGCGGGATCGGGAGTGGCTACAATGAGCAGTTCTTC. Protein: CASSGIGSGYNEQFF.

This chain links TRBV5-1 with TRBJ2-6; TRBD1 might be the D (6 bases). The CDR3 is made up of 17 amino acids. Germline V CDR1 and CDR2: SGHRS, YFSETQ. V was cut by 1 base and J by 1 base, with 12 bases left in between. The CDR3 reads CASSLLDRISGANVLTF. DNA of the CDR3: TGCGCCAGCAGCTTGTTGGACAGAATATCTGGGGCCAACGTCCTGACTTTC.

The V and J genes are TRBV4-1 and TRBJ2-7; D remains unclear. Germline values: CDR1 MGHRA, CDR2 YSYEKL. The CDR3 covers 14 residues. Trimming removed 0 bases at V and 6 bases at J, with 12 bases between. CDR3 in amino acids: CASSQDTAPGEQYF. In DNA, the CDR3 is TGCGCCAGCAGCCAAGATACCGCGCCGGGCGAGCAGTACTTC.

This clone appeared a single time. The rearrangement uses TRBV2 and TRBJ2-4, with 7 bases matching TRBD1. With 9 bases clipped from V and 1 base from J, the junction kept 3 bases outside the gene matches. The CDR3 sequence is 13 residues long. Germline V gives CDR1 SNHLY, CDR2 FYNNEI. The CDR3 nucleotides are TGTGCCAGTGTCAGGGGGGCCAAAAACATTCAGTACTTC. Translating gives CASVRGAKNIQYF.

The chain recombines TRBV27 with TRBJ2-1; 7 positions match TRBD2. V lost 1 base and J lost 5; bases outside the gene matches: 8. The CDR3 totals 16 residues. Germline-derived CDR1 and CDR2 are MNHEY and SMNVEV (reference sequence). The CDR3 DNA sequence: TGTGCCAGCAGTTTATGGGCGGGAGAAGGGGACAATGAGCAGTTCTTC. It is translated as CASSLWAGEGDNEQFF.

The rearrangement joins TRBV5-1 to TRBJ2-3, with D perhaps TRBD1 (6 bases). The CDR3 totals 12 residues. Trimming took off 7 bases at V and 8 bases at J, with 14 bases between the two ends. CDR1 is SGHRS, CDR2 YFSETQ, per germline. CDR3 DNA sequence: TGCGCCAGCTTTACAGGGTCCGGTACGCAGTATTTT. This codes for CASFTGSGTQYF.